Shown below are 4 T cell receptor beta chains from a single sample sequenced in a study of cytomegalovirus exposure and HLA in healthy donors. A multiplex PCR was run with 60 Vbeta primers and 13 Jbeta primers. The data were produced by immunoSEQ multiplex PCR, yet TCRdb's version contains in-frame clones alone and is incomplete. The profile covers some 190,000 clones, with around 79% appearing a single time and 1.5% to 2% taken by the ten largest. Sequencing was carried out using PBMCs. Source of these receptors: a woman aged 50 to 65 in good health and CMV-seronegative.

The rearrangement links TRBV6-1 to TRBJ1-2; TRBD1 might be the D (5 bases). The CDR3 length is 12 residues. Germline V CDR1 and CDR2: MNHNS, SASEGT. With 8 bases removed from V and 4 bases from J, the gap between germline ends came to 11 bases. The CDR3 spells CASSQTVYGYTF. The CDR3 nucleotides read TGTGCCAGCTCACAGACAGTCTATGGCTACACCTTC.

This chain connects TRBV5-8 to TRBJ2-7; 7 bases align to TRBD1. Per germline, CDR1 SGHTS and CDR2 YDEGEE. The ends lost 7 bases at V and 5 bases at J; junction bases unmatched: 9. The CDR3 has 13 residues. DNA of the CDR3: TGTGCCAGCCCTTCAGGGGGTGACGACGAGCAGTACTTC. Protein: CASPSGGDDEQYF.

The genes are TRBV7-3 and TRBJ2-3, with 14 bases identical to TRBD2. This CDR3 spans 19 amino acids. Germline V gives CDR1 SGHTA, CDR2 FQGTGA. The J segment lost 4 bases and the V segment lost 4 bases, leaving 13 bases of the junction unmatched. CDR3 nucleotides: TGTGCCAGCAGCTGGGGACTAGCGGGGGCTGGGAGTTGGGCAGATACGCAGTATTTT. This translates into CASSWGLAGAGSWADTQYF.

V is TRBV7-2 and J is TRBJ1-1; 7 bases align to TRBD1. The CDR3 is 14 residues long. In germline, CDR1 is SGHTA, CDR2 FQGNSA. After removal of 7 bases from V and 4 bases from J, the junction contained 9 bases not matched to a gene. CDR3 sequence (DNA): TGTGCCAGCACCATAGGGGCAGGGGGCACTGAAGCTTTCTTT. Translated, it gives CASTIGAGGTEAFF.